A single sample gave rise to the 25 T cell receptor beta chains below, sequenced in a study of cytomegalovirus exposure and HLA in healthy donors. PCR involved 60 Vbeta and 13 Jbeta primers. The method was immunoSEQ multiplex PCR; TCRdb's version includes in-frame clones alone and lacks a portion of them. The sample holds more than 95,000 clones, roughly a tenth seen once. The sequenced material came from PBMCs. The receptors derive from a man aged 35-49 years in good health and CMV-seropositive.

The chain couples TRBV6-5 to TRBJ1-2, with 9 positions matching TRBD1. The CDR3 is 13 residues long. V trimming: 2 bases; J trimming: 8 bases; junction bases outside the gene matches: 3. CDR1 and CDR2 from the germline V gene are MNHEY and SVGAGI. The CDR3 nucleotides read TGTGCCAGCAGTTACGGACAGGGGAGAGGCTACACCTTC. Encoded protein: CASSYGQGRGYTF.

Worth noting for this clone: This likely comes from a read error, as the CDR3 has no conserved phenylalanine or tryptophan at its end. No DNA is shown, since the ends of the CDR3 on it are uncertain; the CDR3 is the one TCRdb lists. The V and J genes are TRBV6-1 and TRBJ1-1. Ends included, the CDR3 has 10 residues. Germline CDR1 MNHNS, CDR2 SASEGT. CDR3 protein: CASSEGFPFL.

This clone was counted between two and nine times. V and J are TRBV28 and TRBJ2-7, with D unclear. V was clipped by 8 bases and J by 3 bases, with 11 bases between them. This CDR3 is 12 amino acids long. Looked up from germline, CDR1 is MDHEN and CDR2 is SYDVKM. DNA of the CDR3: TGTGCCAGCCAGCGAGAGATCTACGAGCAGTACTTC. Translated, it gives CASQREIYEQYF.

The V and J genes are TRBV6-1 and TRBJ2-1, with D maybe TRBD2 (5 bases). From germline, CDR1 is MNHNS and CDR2 SASEGT. This CDR3 has 15 amino acids. V was clipped by 9 bases and J by 6 bases, with 21 bases between them. CDR3 in amino acids: CASIQRSKRSNEQFF. CDR3 bases: TGTGCCAGTATCCAGCGCTCAAAGCGGAGCAATGAGCAGTTCTTC.

The gene calls are TRBV9 and TRBJ1-2; 7 bases map to TRBD1. CDR1 SGDLS and CDR2 YYNGEE come from the germline V gene. The CDR3 is made up of 14 amino acids. V trimming: 3 bases; J trimming: 7 bases; junction bases outside the gene matches: 9. CDR3 in amino acids: CASSDGTVSVGYTF. CDR3 in DNA: TGTGCCAGCAGCGATGGGACAGTCTCGGTTGGCTACACCTTC.

This clone has just a few counts. The chain employs TRBV5-1 and TRBJ1-1; D gene uncertain. The CDR3 sequence is 14 residues long. Trimming stripped 0 bases from V and 3 bases from J, with 9 bases between. Germline CDR1 SGHRS, CDR2 YFSETQ. The DNA for the CDR3 is TGCGCCAGCAGCTTGGAGGCCAGGCACACTGAAGCTTTCTTT. Amino acids: CASSLEARHTEAFF.

V and J are TRBV9 and TRBJ1-2; weak D call: TRBD1 (6 bases). This CDR3 is 13 amino acids long. V was cut by 3 bases and J by 4 bases, with 10 bases left in between. Germline V gene sequence: CDR1 SGDLS, CDR2 YYNGEE. Here the CDR3 DNA reads TGTGCCAGCAGCGCATACAGGGTCTATGGCTACACCTTC. Its translation: CASSAYRVYGYTF.

This clone was seen more than once but under ten times. This chain connects TRBV15 to TRBJ2-3, with D uncertain. Trimming stripped 7 bases from V and 5 bases from J, with 10 bases between. This CDR3 region has 12 residues. CDR1 is LNHNV and CDR2 is YYDKDF in the germline V gene (reference sequence). CDR3 sequence reads: CATKTRGDTQYF. Here the CDR3 DNA reads TGTGCCACCAAGACCCGCGGAGATACGCAGTATTTT. The full variable domain, rest sourced from reference TRBV15 and TRBJ2-3, is DAMVIQNPRYQVTQFGKPVTLSCSQTLNHNVMYWYQQKSSQAPKLLFHYYDKDFNNEADTPDNFQSRRPNTSFCFLDIRSPGLGDTAMYLCATKTRGDTQYFGPGTRLTVL.

On this clone itself: The junction differs from germline at one of its ends, possibly a read error. The rearrangement uses TRBV27 and TRBJ1-2; no clear D. This CDR3 has 13 amino acids. Germline CDR1 is MNHEY and CDR2 is SMNVEV (reference sequence). The CDR3 here is CASSLEALTTPFF. CDR3 DNA sequence: TGTGCCAGCAGTTTAGAGGCTCTAACTACCCCTTTTTTC.

The chain recombines TRBV7-9 with TRBJ2-7, with D unresolved. The CDR3 contains 16 residues. CDR1 and CDR2 from the germline V gene are SEHNR and FQNEAQ (reference sequence). V lost 2 bases, J lost 6 bases, and 20 bases lay in between. The CDR3 region is CASSLPRGRSSGEQYF. The CDR3 nucleotides read TGTGCCAGCAGCTTACCCCGAGGCCGGTCAAGTGGCGAGCAGTACTTC.

This clone turned up a few times. The chain has TRBV5-1 and TRBJ2-3; 12 bases map to TRBD2. V dropped 0 bases and J dropped 2; count of bases not matched to a gene: 7. The CDR3 loop spans 18 amino acids. Germline V gene data show CDR1 as SGHRS and CDR2 as YFSETQ. The CDR3 region is CASSLGPSGRASTDTQYF. CDR3 in DNA: TGCGCCAGCAGCTTGGGGCCTAGCGGGAGGGCCTCCACAGATACGCAGTATTTT.

This rearrangement joins TRBV7-3 to TRBJ2-2, with D tentatively TRBD1 (6 bases). The CDR3 is 15 amino acids. Trimming pared 5 bases from V and 3 bases from J, leaving 13 bases between. Germline-derived CDR1 and CDR2 are SGHTA and FQGTGA. CDR3 coding DNA: TGTGCCAGCAGCCAACGGGACACCTACACCGGGGAGCTGTTTTTT. It yields the protein CASSQRDTYTGELFF.

This clone was seen only a few times. This chain uses TRBV5-6 with TRBJ2-1; 7 bases are shared with TRBD2. The germline gives CDR1 SGHDT, CDR2 YYEEEE. Trimming cost V 0 bases and J 9 bases; bases outside gene matches: 3. The CDR3 spans 13 residues. CDR3 protein: CASSLAGGFEQFF. CDR3 DNA sequence: TGTGCCAGCAGCTTGGCCGGGGGGTTTGAGCAGTTCTTC.

The rearrangement uses TRBV4-1 and TRBJ2-3; TRBD2 matches at 9 bases. This CDR3 has 16 residues. The J segment lost 3 bases and the V segment lost 4 bases, leaving 8 bases of the junction unmatched. Germline V CDR1 and CDR2: MGHRA, YSYEKL. In nucleotides, the CDR3 is TGCGCCAGCAGCCCAAAACCGGGACTAGCAACAGATACGCAGTATTTT. Translating gives CASSPKPGLATDTQYF.

This clone was detected only a few times. The chain employs TRBV19 and TRBJ2-7, with D perhaps TRBD2 (6 bases). This CDR3 has 15 amino acids. CDR1 is LNHDA and CDR2 is SQIVND in the germline V gene (reference sequence). The V gene lost 5 bases and the J gene lost 1 base, with 15 bases spanning the gap. The CDR3 region is CASSFEGGGSYEQYF. Here the CDR3 DNA reads TGTGCCAGTAGTTTCGAGGGAGGAGGTTCCTACGAGCAGTACTTC.

The V gene is TRBV6-1, the J gene TRBJ2-1, with a weak D call TRBD1 (6 bases). CDR1 is MNHNS and CDR2 is SASEGT in the germline V gene. This CDR3 has 12 residues. The DNA of the CDR3 is TGTCGCTCAGGGGCATCCTACAATGAGCAGTTCTTC. Its protein product is CRSGASYNEQFF.

This clone was counted only a few times. The chain uses TRBV13 and TRBJ2-3; no firm D call. V shed 8 bases and J shed 0 bases, with 6 bases lying between them. The germline V gene has CDR1 PRHDT and CDR2 FYEKMQ (reference sequence). The CDR3 is 12 residues long. CDR3 nucleotide sequence: TGTGCCAGCGGCACAAGCACAGATACGCAGTATTTT. The encoded protein is CASGTSTDTQYF.

This sequence joins TRBV4-2 and TRBJ2-4; D not resolved. Germline assignment: CDR1 LGHNA and CDR2 YNFKEQ. The CDR3 is 15 residues long. V was shortened by 0 bases and J by 1 base, with 7 bases between the two germline ends. The CDR3 region is CASSQDMLAKNIQYF. The CDR3 DNA sequence: TGTGCCAGCAGCCAAGATATGTTGGCCAAAAACATTCAGTACTTC.

This clone was picked up a small number of times. The chain is built from TRBV10-3 and TRBJ2-2; 7 bases are a match to TRBD2. The germline V gene has CDR1 ENHRY and CDR2 SYGVKD. Trimming cost V 7 bases and J 3 bases; bases outside gene matches: 5. This CDR3 region has 14 residues. CDR3 sequence reads: CAIKGGRDTGELFF. The CDR3 nucleotides are TGTGCCATCAAGGGCGGGAGAGACACCGGGGAGCTGTTTTTT.

This clone has more than one count but fewer than ten. V gene TRBV9 combines with J gene TRBJ1-4, with 7 bases matching TRBD1. Germline values: CDR1 SGDLS, CDR2 YYNGEE. The CDR3 has 15 residues. Trimming at V came to 0 bases and at J to 7 bases, leaving 6 bases not matched to a gene. DNA of the CDR3: TGTGCCAGCAGCGTAGGGGAGACAGGGTTTGAAAAACTGTTTTTT. Translated: CASSVGETGFEKLFF. The complete variable domain, with remaining parts taken from reference TRBV9 and TRBJ1-4, reads DSGVTQTPKHLITATGQRVTLRCSPRSGDLSVYWYQQSLDQGLQFLIQYYNGEERAKGNILERFSAQQFPDLHSELNLSSLELGDSALYFCASSVGETGFEKLFFGSGTQLSVL.

This clone has more than one count but fewer than ten. This rearrangement joins TRBV6-6 to TRBJ1-2; TRBD1 is a possible D gene (5 bases). CDR3 length: 13 amino acids. V was trimmed by 10 bases and J by 3 bases, leaving 15 bases between them. Germline CDR1 is MNHNY and CDR2 is SVGAGI (reference sequence). CDR3 in DNA: TGTGCCACCCTAAAGCGGGGGTACTATGGCTACACCTTC. It yields the protein CATLKRGYYGYTF.

This chain joins TRBV6-6 and TRBJ2-5; the D is unclear. Deletions cut 9 bases from V and 3 bases from J, with 8 bases between. This CDR3 region has 11 residues. The germline V gene encodes CDR1 MNHNY and CDR2 SVGAGI (reference sequence). As DNA, the CDR3 is TGTGCCAGTCAAAATGAAGAGACCCAGTACTTC. Translating it yields CASQNEETQYF.

The chain combines TRBV5-8 with TRBJ1-4; the D gene is possibly TRBD1 (6 bases). Per germline, CDR1 SGHTS and CDR2 YDEGEE. The CDR3 is 15 amino acids. Trimming left V 6 bases short and J 0 bases short, with 12 bases between. The CDR3 is CASNRQATTNEKLFF. As DNA, the CDR3 is TGTGCCAGCAACAGACAGGCCACAACTAATGAAAAACTGTTTTTT.

This chain links TRBV7-9 with TRBJ2-1; no firm D call. The CDR3 contains 13 residues. V lost 7 bases, J lost 9 bases, and 16 bases lay in between. CDR1 is SEHNR, CDR2 FQNEAQ, per germline (reference sequence). The CDR3 protein is CASTPPAAVEQFF. The CDR3 nucleotides read TGTGCCAGCACCCCGCCGGCTGCGGTTGAGCAGTTCTTC.

J is TRBJ2-7 and V is TRBV5-3; weak D call: TRBD2 (6 bases). TRBV5-3 qualifies as an ORF whose function is uncertain. V was cut by 3 bases and J by 0 bases, with 16 bases left in between. The CDR3 covers 16 residues. In DNA, the CDR3 is TGTGCCAGAAGCTCACCCCGGGAGAGCAGCTCCTACGAGCAGTACTTC. As protein: CARSSPRESSSYEQYF.